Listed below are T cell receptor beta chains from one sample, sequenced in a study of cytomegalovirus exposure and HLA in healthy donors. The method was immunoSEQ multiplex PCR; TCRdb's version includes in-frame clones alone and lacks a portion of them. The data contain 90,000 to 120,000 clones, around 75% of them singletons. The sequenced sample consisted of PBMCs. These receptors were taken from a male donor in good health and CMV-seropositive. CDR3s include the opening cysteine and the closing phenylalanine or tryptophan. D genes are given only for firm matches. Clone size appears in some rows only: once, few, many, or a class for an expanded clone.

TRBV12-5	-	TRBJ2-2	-	TGTGCTAGTGGTCCGGGGGACGAGTCCACCGGGGAGCTGTTTTTT	CASGPGDESTGELFF
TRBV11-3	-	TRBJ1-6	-	TGTGCCAGCAGCTTACGAGTACAGGGTTCACCCCTCCACTTT	CASSLRVQGSPLHF
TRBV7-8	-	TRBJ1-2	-	TGTGCCAGCAGCCCGGGCCGGGACATCTATGGCTACACCTTC	CASSPGRDIYGYTF
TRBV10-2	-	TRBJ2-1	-	TGCGCCAGCAGTGACCAGGGGATCTACAATGAGCAGTTCTTC	CASSDQGIYNEQFF
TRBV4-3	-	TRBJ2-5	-	TGCGCCAGCAGCCAAGAAGTAGGGGAGGTGGGAGAGACCCAGTACTTC	CASSQEVGEVGETQYF
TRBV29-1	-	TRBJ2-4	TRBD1	TGCAGCGCGGGGGGACAGGGCGACATTCAGTACTTC	CSAGGQGDIQYF
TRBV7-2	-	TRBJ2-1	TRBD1	TGTGCCAGCAGCCCCCCCGGTGACGGGGACAGGCAGTTCTTC	CASSPPGDGDRQFF
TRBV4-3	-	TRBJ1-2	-	TGCGCCAGCAGCCAAGATTTGTGGAGGGGCCCTTTTTTTGGCTACACCTTC	CASSQDLWRGPFFGYTF
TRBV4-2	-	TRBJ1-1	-	TGTGCCAGCAGCCCCACAGAGAACACTGAAGCTTTCTTT	CASSPTENTEAFF
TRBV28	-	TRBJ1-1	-	TGTGCCAGCAGTCCAGGGCGGGGGAACACTGAAGCTTTCTTT	CASSPGRGNTEAFF
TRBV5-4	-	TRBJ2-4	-	TGTGCCAGCAGCACCACCTCGGCGGAAAACATTCAGTACTTC	CASSTTSAENIQYF
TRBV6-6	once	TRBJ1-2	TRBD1	TGTGCCAGCTGGACAGGGGGTAGCTATGGCTACACCTTC	CASWTGGSYGYTF
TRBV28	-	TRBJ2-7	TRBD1	TGTGCCAGCAGTCCAGGGACAGGCCGTAGCTACGAGCAGTACTTC	CASSPGTGRSYEQYF
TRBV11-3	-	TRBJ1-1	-	TGTGCCAGCAGCCCAGTCCGGGGAAACACTGAAGCTTTCTTT	CASSPVRGNTEAFF
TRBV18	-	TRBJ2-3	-	TGTGCCAGCTCCCTCGAGAGCACAGATACGCAGTATTTT	CASSLESTDTQYF
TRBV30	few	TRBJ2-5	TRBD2	TGTGCCTGGTTTCCACCGGGACTAGCGGGGGGCGGTGAGACCCAGTACTTC	CAWFPPGLAGGGETQYF
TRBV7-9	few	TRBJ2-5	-	TGTGCCAGCAGCCCAAGGGGGCGGGGGGAAGCTGAGACCCAGTACTTC	CASSPRGRGEAETQYF
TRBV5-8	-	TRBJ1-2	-	TGTGCCAGCAGCTTGGCAAGACAGAATGGCTACACCTTC	CASSLARQNGYTF
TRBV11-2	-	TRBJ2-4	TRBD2	TGTGCCAGCACCTCGGGGGGTTCAGCCAAAAACATTCAGTACTTC	CASTSGGSAKNIQYF
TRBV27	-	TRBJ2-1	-	TGTGCCAGCAGTTCAGCGAACTACAATGAGCAGTTCTTC	CASSSANYNEQFF
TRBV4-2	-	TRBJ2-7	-	TGTGCCAGCAGCCCTAGACCCGCTACCGGGGGCGAGCAGTACTTC	CASSPRPATGGEQYF
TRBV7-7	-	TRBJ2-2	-	TGTGCTAGCATGCCCGGGACAAACACCGGGGAGCTGTTTTTT	CASMPGTNTGELFF